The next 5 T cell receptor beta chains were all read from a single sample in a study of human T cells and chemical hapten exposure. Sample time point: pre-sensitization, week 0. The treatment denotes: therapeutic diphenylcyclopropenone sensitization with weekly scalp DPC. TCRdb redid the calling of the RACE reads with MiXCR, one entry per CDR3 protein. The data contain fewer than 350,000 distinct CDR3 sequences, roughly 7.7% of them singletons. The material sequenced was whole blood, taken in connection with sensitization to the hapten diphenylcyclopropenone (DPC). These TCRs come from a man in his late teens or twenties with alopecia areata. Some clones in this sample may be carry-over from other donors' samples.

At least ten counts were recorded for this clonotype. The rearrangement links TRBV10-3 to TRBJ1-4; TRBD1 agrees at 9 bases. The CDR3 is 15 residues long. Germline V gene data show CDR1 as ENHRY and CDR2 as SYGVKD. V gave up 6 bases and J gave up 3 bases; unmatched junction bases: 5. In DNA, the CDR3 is TGTGCCATCAGCGAACAGGGGGCTGCTAATGAAAAACTGTTTTTT. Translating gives CAISEQGAANEKLFF.

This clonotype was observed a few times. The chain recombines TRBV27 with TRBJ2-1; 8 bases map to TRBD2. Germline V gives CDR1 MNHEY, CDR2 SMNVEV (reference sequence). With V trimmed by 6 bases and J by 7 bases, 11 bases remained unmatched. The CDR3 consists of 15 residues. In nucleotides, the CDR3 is TGTGCCAGCAGGGCATATCGGGGGGGCATGAATGAGCAGTTCTTC. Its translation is CASRAYRGGMNEQFF.

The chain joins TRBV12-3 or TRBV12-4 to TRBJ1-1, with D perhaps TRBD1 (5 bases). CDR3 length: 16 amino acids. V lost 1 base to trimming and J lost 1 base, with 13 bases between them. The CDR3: CASSLGPGPSNTEAFF. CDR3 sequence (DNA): TGTGCCAGCAGTTTAGGCCCGGGACCGTCGAACACTGAAGCTTTCTTT.

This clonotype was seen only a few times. The CDR3 is CSARVIGTATMNTEAFF. The CDR3 coding sequence is TGCAGTGCTAGAGTAATCGGGACTGCAACTATGAACACTGAAGCTTTCTTT. The chain employs TRBV20-1 and TRBJ1-1; a weak D match, TRBD1 (5 bases). The germline V gene has CDR1 DFQATT and CDR2 SNEGSKA (reference sequence). Trimming removed 1 base at V and 0 bases at J, with 18 bases between. The length of the CDR3 is 17 residues.

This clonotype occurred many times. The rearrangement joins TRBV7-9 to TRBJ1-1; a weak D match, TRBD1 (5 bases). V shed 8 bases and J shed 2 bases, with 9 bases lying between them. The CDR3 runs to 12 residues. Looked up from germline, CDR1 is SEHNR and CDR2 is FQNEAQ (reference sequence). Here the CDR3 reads CASGAGNTEAFF. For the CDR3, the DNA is TGTGCCAGCGGGGCAGGAAACACTGAAGCTTTCTTT.